This T cell receptor beta chain was captured in a study of shared clonotypes between healthy human individuals. The overall study: Three plates each covered CD4 naive and memory; CD8 naive two, CD8 memory one. Study-level results: Across subsets, estimated richness was generally greater for naive than for memory populations.

CD4+ cell separation produced CD45RA+ naive and CD45RA-negative memory subsets. The DNA input per sorted-subset replicate PCR was 200 ng, corresponding to around 28,000 T cell genomes. Data came from immunoSEQ multiplex PCR; TCRdb stores just in-frame clones and leaves some out. The data show approximately 2.5 million clones, with 93% seen just once and 0.36% held by the top ten. This clone was counted between two and nine times. No antigen is known for it. Sequenced: naive CD4+ T cells from PBMCs. As to subset: CD45RA+ positively selected. The receptor comes from a man between 18 and 35 years old in good health. Some clones in this sample may be carry-over from other donors' samples.

CDR3 residues: CATKRVGRDTPPGGYTF. The DNA of the CDR3 is TGTGCCACGAAGAGGGTAGGCAGGGACACCCCGCCTGGTGGCTACACCTTC. The rearrangement uses TRBV27 and TRBJ1-2, with D maybe TRBD1 (6 bases). Germline V gene lookup returns CDR1 MNHEY and CDR2 SMNVEV (reference sequence). With 10 bases removed from V and 7 bases from J, the gap between germline ends came to 31 bases. The CDR3 has 17 residues.